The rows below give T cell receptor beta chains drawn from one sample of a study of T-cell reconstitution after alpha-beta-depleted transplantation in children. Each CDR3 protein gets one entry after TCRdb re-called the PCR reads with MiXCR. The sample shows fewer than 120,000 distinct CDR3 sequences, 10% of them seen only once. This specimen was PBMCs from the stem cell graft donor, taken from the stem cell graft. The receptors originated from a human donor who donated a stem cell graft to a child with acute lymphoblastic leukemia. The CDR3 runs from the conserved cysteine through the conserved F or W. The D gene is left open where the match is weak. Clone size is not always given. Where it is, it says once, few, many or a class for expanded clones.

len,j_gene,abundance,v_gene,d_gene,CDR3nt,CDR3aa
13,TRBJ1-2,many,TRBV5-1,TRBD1,TGCGCCAGCAGCCCTGGACAGGGGAATGGCTACACCTTC,CASSPGQGNGYTF
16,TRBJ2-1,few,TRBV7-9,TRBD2,TGTGCCAGCAGCTTAGTCCTAGCGGGAGGAAACAATGAGCAGTTCTTC,CASSLVLAGGNNEQFF
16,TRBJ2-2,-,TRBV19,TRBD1,TGTGCCAGTAGTACAACAGGGGGCTGGAACACCGGGGAGCTGTTTTTT,CASSTTGGWNTGELFF
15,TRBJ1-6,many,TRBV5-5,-,TGTGCCAGCAGCCGTGACAGGCCCTATAATTCACCCCTCCACTTT,CASSRDRPYNSPLHF
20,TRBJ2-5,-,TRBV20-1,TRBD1,TGCAGTGCTAGAGACACACGACAATTCATAGACAGGGCTTTACAAGAGACCCAGTACTTC,CSARDTRQFIDRALQETQYF
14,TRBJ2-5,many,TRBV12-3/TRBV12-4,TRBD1,TGTGCCAGCAGTCTCGGACAGGGCCAAGAGACCCAGTACTTC,CASSLGQGQETQYF
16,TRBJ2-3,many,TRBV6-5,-,TGTGCCAGCAGTTACTCTGGCGGGGTTAGCACAGATACGCAGTATTTT,CASSYSGGVSTDTQYF
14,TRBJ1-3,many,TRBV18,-,TGTGCCAGCTCTCCCCAGGGGTACGGAAACACCATATATTTT,CASSPQGYGNTIYF
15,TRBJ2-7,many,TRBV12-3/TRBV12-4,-,TGTGCCAGCAGTTTAACTAGCAAGTGGAACTACGAGCAGTACTTC,CASSLTSKWNYEQYF
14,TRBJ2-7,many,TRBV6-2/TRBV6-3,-,TGTGCCACCCGAGGGGCCTCGATAATCTACGAGCAGTACTTC,CATRGASIIYEQYF
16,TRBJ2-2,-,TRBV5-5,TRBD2,TGTGCCAGCAGCTTCCTCGGGGGGACGAACACCGGGGAGCTGTTTTTT,CASSFLGGTNTGELFF
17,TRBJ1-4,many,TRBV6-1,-,TGTGCCAGCAGTGAAGGGAAACTGACAGAGGAGAATGAAAAACTGTTTTTT,CASSEGKLTEENEKLFF
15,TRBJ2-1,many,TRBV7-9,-,TGTGCCAGCAGCCTCCCTAGGGATACCTACAATGAGCAGTTCTTC,CASSLPRDTYNEQFF
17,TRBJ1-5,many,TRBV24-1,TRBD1,TGTGCCACCAGTGACTCCGAGAGGGGGCAGGACCGTCAGCCCCAGCATTTT,CATSDSERGQDRQPQHF
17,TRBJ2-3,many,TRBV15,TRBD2,TGTGCCACCAGCAGCCCCGCGACTAGCGGGACTACAGATACGCAGTATTTT,CATSSPATSGTTDTQYF
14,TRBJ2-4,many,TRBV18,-,TGTGCCAGCTCACCACCGAACGGCAAAAACATTCAGTACTTC,CASSPPNGKNIQYF
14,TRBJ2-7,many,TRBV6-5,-,TGTGCCAGCAGTCCCCGCCAGGGATGGTACGAGCAGTACTTC,CASSPRQGWYEQYF
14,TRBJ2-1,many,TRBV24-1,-,TGTGCCACCAGAGGTTGGGGATCGGACAATGAGCAGTTCTTC,CATRGWGSDNEQFF
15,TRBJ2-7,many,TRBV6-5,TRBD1,TGTGCCAGCAGCTCGAGAGTGACAGGGCTGGGAGAGCAGTACTTC,CASSSRVTGLGEQYF
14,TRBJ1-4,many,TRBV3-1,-,TGTGCCAGCAGCCGGGACACAACTAATGAAAAACTGTTTTTT,CASSRDTTNEKLFF
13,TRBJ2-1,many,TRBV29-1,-,TGCAGCGTTACAGGTAGCTCCTACAATGAGCAGTTCTTC,CSVTGSSYNEQFF
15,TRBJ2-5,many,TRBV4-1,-,TGCGCCAGCAGCCAAGGTGGCCCAGGGCCGGGGACCCAGTACTTC,CASSQGGPGPGTQYF
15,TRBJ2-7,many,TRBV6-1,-,TGTGCCAGCGGGCTACCGGGACCCTCCCTCCACGAGCAGTACTTC,CASGLPGPSLHEQYF
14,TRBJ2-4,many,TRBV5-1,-,TGCGCCAGCAGCTTGGAAGTTGCCAAAAACATTCAGTACTTC,CASSLEVAKNIQYF
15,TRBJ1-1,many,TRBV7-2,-,TGTGCCAGCAGCTTAGGATCCCGGTGGAACACTGAAGCTTTCTTT,CASSLGSRWNTEAFF
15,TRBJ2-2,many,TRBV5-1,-,TGCGCCAGCAGCCACATCGGTTCAAACACCGGGGAGCTGTTTTTT,CASSHIGSNTGELFF